This T cell receptor beta chain comes out of a study of beta chain features in type 1 diabetes. The V gene's germline CDR1 is MNHEY and CDR2 SVGAGI. The CDR3 has 15 amino acids. Trimming cost V 5 bases and J 10 bases, with 23 bases left between them. Study results and limitations: Shorter templates might be favored by PCR, equally in patients and controls. Across all four CD4+ subsets, people with type 1 diabetes showed modestly shorter TCRB CDR3s.

Worth noting for this clone: Its specificity is not known.

The sequenced template was cDNA made from the entire isolated RNA. The data were produced by immunoSEQ multiplex PCR, yet TCRdb's version contains in-frame clones alone and is incomplete. This repertoire shows about 740,000 clones, about an eighth found once; its top ten account for 0.022%. The sample was naive CD4+ T cells from blood. This clonotype was obtained from a man between 18 and 35 years old with type 1 diabetes. This chain uses TRBV6-5 with TRBJ1-1; D ambiguous. The CDR3 reads CASSGGPGWAAGAFF. CDR3 DNA sequence: TGTGCCAGCAGTGGTGGACCGGGTTGGGCGGCTGGAGCTTTCTTT.